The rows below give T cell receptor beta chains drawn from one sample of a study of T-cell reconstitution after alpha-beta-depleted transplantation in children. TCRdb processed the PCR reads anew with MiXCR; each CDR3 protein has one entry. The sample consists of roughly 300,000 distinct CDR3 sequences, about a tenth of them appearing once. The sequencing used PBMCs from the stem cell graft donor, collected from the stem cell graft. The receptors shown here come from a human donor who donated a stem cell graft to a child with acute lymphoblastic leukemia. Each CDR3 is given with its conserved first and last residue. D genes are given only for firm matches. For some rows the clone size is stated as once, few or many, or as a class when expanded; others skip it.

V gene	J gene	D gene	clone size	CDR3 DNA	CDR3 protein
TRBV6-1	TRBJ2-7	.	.	TGTGCCTCCGGGGAAGGGGCCTACGAGCAGTACTTC	CASGEGAYEQYF
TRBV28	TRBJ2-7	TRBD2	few	TGTGCCAGCAGTTTAAGCGGGAGCGCCGACGAGCAGTACTTC	CASSLSGSADEQYF
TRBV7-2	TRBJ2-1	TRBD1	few	TGTGCCAGCAGTCCTGGACAGGGGGCATTTCGCTACAATGAGCAGTTCTTC	CASSPGQGAFRYNEQFF
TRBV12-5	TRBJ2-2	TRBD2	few	TGTGCTAGTGGTTTGAAACCGGGACTAGCGGTAAACACCGGGGAGCTGTTTTTT	CASGLKPGLAVNTGELFF
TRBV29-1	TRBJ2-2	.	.	TGCAGCGTTACCGATTTGGAAACCGGGGAGCTGTTTTTT	CSVTDLETGELFF
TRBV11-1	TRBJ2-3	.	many	TGTGCCAGCAGCTTAATAGGGCCCGAGGGGGATACGCAGTATTTT	CASSLIGPEGDTQYF
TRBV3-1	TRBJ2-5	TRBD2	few	TGTGCCAGCAGCCCCGGACTAGCGGGAGATTACCAAGAGACCCAGTACTTC	CASSPGLAGDYQETQYF
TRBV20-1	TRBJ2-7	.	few	TGCAGTGCACCGCTGACAGTCGCCTACGAGCAGTACTTC	CSAPLTVAYEQYF
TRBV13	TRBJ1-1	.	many	TGTGCCAGCAGCTGGGGGGGGAACACTGAAGCTTTCTTT	CASSWGGNTEAFF
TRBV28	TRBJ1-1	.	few	TGTGCCAGCAGTTTGCCCCGTTCTGGGGGCGTAGCCCGGGACACTGAAGCTTTCTTT	CASSLPRSGGVARDTEAFF
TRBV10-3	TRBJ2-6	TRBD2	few	TGTGCCATCAGTGACCTACTAGCGGATATCTCTGGGGCCAACGTCCTGACTTTC	CAISDLLADISGANVLTF
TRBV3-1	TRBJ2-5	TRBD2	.	TGTGCCAGCAGCAAAGGACTAGCGGTTCAAGAGACCCAGTACTTC	CASSKGLAVQETQYF
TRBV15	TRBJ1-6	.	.	TGTGCCACCAGCCGAGAAATGCGCGGTTCACCCCTCCACTTT	CATSREMRGSPLHF
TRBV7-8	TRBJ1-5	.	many	TGTGCCAGCAGCACCAGCGGGGGGGCCCAGCATTTT	CASSTSGGAQHF
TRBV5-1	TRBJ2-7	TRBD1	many	TGCGCCAGCAGCTTGGGATTCCGGGACAGGGGGCGCGAGCAGTACTTC	CASSLGFRDRGREQYF
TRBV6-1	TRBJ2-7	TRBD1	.	TGTGCCAGCAGTGAACCGCTCCGGGGACAGGGGGCGGCTTGGGAGCAGTACTTC	CASSEPLRGQGAAWEQYF
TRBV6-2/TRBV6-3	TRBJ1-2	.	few	TGTGCCAGCCTAAGGGCGGCAATCGGATTCGAGCACTATGGCTACACCTTC	CASLRAAIGFEHYGYTF
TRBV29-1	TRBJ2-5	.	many	TGCAGCGTTGATTCGGGTTGGGGACAAGAGACCCAGTACTTC	CSVDSGWGQETQYF
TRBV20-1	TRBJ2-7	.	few	TGCAGTGCCCCTGGAGGGGCGGGACCCTACGAGCAGTACTTC	CSAPGGAGPYEQYF
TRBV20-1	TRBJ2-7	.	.	TGCAGTGCTAGACGGCTAGGAGCGGGCAGCTCCTACGAGCAGTACTTC	CSARRLGAGSSYEQYF
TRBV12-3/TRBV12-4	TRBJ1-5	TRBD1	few	TGTGCCAGCACTGACGACAGGGGGATTCAGCCCCAGCATTTT	CASTDDRGIQPQHF
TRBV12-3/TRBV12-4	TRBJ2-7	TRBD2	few	TGTGCCAGCAGTTTACTACTCGGGACTAGCGGAGCCTACGAGCAGTACTTC	CASSLLLGTSGAYEQYF
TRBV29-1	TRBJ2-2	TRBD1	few	TGCAGCGTTGGGACAGGGGGCGGGGAGCTGTTTTTT	CSVGTGGGELFF
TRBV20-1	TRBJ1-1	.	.	TGCAGTGCTAGATCTCCAGGGGACACTGAAGCTTTCTTT	CSARSPGDTEAFF
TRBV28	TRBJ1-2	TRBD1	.	TGTGCCAGCAGGGAAATACAGGGGGTTAAATATGGCTACACCTTC	CASREIQGVKYGYTF
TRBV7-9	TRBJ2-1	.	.	TGTGCCAGCAGCTTAGCGACCGGGACTGGGACCTACAATGAGCAGTTCTTC	CASSLATGTGTYNEQFF
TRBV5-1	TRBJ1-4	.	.	TGCGCCAGCAGCTTTTTTGACAGTAATGAAAAACTGTTTTTT	CASSFFDSNEKLFF
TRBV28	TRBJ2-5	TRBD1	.	TGTGCCAGCAGCTCCGGGACAGTGGGGCTTGGGGAGACCCAGTACTTC	CASSSGTVGLGETQYF
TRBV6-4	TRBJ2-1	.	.	TGTGCCAGCAGTGACGGGGTCGCAGGGTACTACAATGAGCAGTTCTTC	CASSDGVAGYYNEQFF
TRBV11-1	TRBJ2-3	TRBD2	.	TGTGCCAGCAGCCCCCTGTCCAGGGTGGCTAGCGGGAAGTCGGCAGATACGCAGTATTTT	CASSPLSRVASGKSADTQYF
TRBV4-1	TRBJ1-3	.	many	TGCGCCAGCAGCCAATCCTGGGACTCCTACTCTGGAAACACCATATATTTT	CASSQSWDSYSGNTIYF
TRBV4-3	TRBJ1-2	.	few	TGCGCCAGCAGCCAACTGGAGGGGGGGTCATACACCTTC	CASSQLEGGSYTF
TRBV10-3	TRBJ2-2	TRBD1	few	TGTGCCATCAGTGATACGGGACAGGGATTCGGGGAGCTGTTTTTT	CAISDTGQGFGELFF
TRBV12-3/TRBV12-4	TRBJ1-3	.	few	TGTGCCAGCAGTTCAACGCCAGCCTCTGGAAACACCATATATTTT	CASSSTPASGNTIYF
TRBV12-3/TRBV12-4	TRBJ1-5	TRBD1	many	TGTGCCAGCAGCCCCGGGACAGGGTATATGGGGAATCAGCCCCAGCATTTT	CASSPGTGYMGNQPQHF
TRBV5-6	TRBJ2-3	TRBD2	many	TGTGCCAGCAGCTCTAGCGGCCGAGATACGCAGTATTTT	CASSSSGRDTQYF
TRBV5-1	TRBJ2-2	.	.	TGCGCCAGCAGCCATGGGGCAGGGGAACACACCGGGGAGCTGTTTTTT	CASSHGAGEHTGELFF
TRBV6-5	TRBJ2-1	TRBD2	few	TGTGCCAGCAGTTACCGCCCTAGCGGGGCATACAATGAGCAGTTCTTC	CASSYRPSGAYNEQFF
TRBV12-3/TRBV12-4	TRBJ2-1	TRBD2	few	TGTGCCAGCAGTCTACGACTAGCGGGAACCAATGAGCAGTTCTTC	CASSLRLAGTNEQFF
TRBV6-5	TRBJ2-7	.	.	TGTGCCAGCAGTTACTCGGGGTATGCGGTTTCTGGTGGGTACGAGGAGTACTTC	CASSYSGYAVSGGYEEYF
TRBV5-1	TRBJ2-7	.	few	TGCGCCAGCAGCTTGTATCCAGGTTACTACGAGCAGTACTTC	CASSLYPGYYEQYF
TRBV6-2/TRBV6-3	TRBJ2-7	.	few	TGTGCCAGCAGCCACGCCCGTCACTCCTACGAGCAGTACTTC	CASSHARHSYEQYF
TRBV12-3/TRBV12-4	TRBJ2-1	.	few	TGTGCCAGCAGTTTATCCCTCGACGTTGGGGATGAGCAGTTCTTC	CASSLSLDVGDEQFF
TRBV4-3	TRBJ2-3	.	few	TGCGCCAGCAGCCAAGGAGGGATCACAGATACGCAGTATTTT	CASSQGGITDTQYF
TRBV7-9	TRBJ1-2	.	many	TGTGCCAGCAGCTTAGGAGGAGGGGAGAACTATGGCTACACCTTC	CASSLGGGENYGYTF
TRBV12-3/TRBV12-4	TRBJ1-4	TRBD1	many	TGTGCCAGCAGTCGGGACAGGGCAAGAATTGGCGGTGAAAAACTGTTTTTT	CASSRDRARIGGEKLFF
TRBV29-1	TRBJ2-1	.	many	TGCAGCTCAAGAGCCGGGTCCAGCGTGGGAAATGAGCAGTTCTTC	CSSRAGSSVGNEQFF
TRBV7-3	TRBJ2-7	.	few	TGTGCCAGCAGCCTCCCAGAGTTGGGCCCTTACGAGCAGTACTTC	CASSLPELGPYEQYF
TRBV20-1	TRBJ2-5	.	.	TGCAGTGCTAGAGATCGTCAGGGATTAGAAGAGACCCAGTACTTC	CSARDRQGLEETQYF
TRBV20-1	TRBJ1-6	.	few	TGCAGTGCCTCGGGAGCCGAGTATAATTCACCCCTCCACTTT	CSASGAEYNSPLHF
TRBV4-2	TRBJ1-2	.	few	TGTGCCAGCAGCCAAGATCGGAGGGGCAACTATGGCTACACCTTC	CASSQDRRGNYGYTF
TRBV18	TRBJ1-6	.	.	TGTGCCAGCTCACCCGGACCCAATTCACCCCTCCACTTT	CASSPGPNSPLHF
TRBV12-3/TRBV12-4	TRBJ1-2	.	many	TGTGCCAGCAGGGGGGACGGACCCTATGGCTACACCTTC	CASRGDGPYGYTF
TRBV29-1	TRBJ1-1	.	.	TGCAGCGCGAAAAGGGCCAACACTGAAGCTTTCTTT	CSAKRANTEAFF
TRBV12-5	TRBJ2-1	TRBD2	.	TGTGCTAGTGGTTTGGGTTCGGGAGGGGCCTACAATGAGCAGTTCTTC	CASGLGSGGAYNEQFF
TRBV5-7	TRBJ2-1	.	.	TGTGCCAGCAGCTTGGTAGGACTCCGCTACAATGAGCAGTTCTTC	CASSLVGLRYNEQFF
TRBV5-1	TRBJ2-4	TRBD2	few	TGCGCCAGCAGCTCTCGACTAGCGGGACCTTTGAAAAACATTCAGTACTTC	CASSSRLAGPLKNIQYF
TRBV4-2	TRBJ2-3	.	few	TGTGCCAGCAGCCAGGGGAGCCAGAGTACAGATACGCAGTATTTT	CASSQGSQSTDTQYF
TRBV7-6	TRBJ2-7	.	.	TGTGCCAGCAGCCTAGGAGCAGGTCCCCGTAGGAACGAGCAGTACTTC	CASSLGAGPRRNEQYF
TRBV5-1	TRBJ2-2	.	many	TGCGCCAGCAACCCCACGAGGGGCACCGGGGAGCTGTTTTTT	CASNPTRGTGELFF